The T cell receptor (beta chain) described here comes from a study of blood T cell repertoires in COVID-19. Repertoires were generated with immunoSEQ multiplex PCR, while TCRdb's copy carries only in-frame clones and drops some. This table holds some 200,000 clones, 80% to 90% found once. The source of this sequence is a man aged 18 to 30 with active or convalescent COVID-19. Sequenced sample: peripheral blood.

CDR3 residues: CASSLHGETQYF. The CDR3 DNA is TGTGCCAGCAGCTTGCACGGAGAGACCCAGTACTTC. The genes are TRBV5-4 and TRBJ2-5; D gene ambiguous. The CDR3 is made up of 12 amino acids. Between the trimmed V and J ends, which lost 1 base and 4 bases, there was a span of 5 bases. The V gene's germline CDR1 is SGHNT and CDR2 YYREEE (reference sequence).